Listed below are T cell receptor beta chains from one sample, sequenced in a study of blood T cell repertoires in COVID-19. Measured with immunoSEQ multiplex PCR; TCRdb has only the in-frame clones, and not every one. This table has some 340,000 clones, more than 75% appearing once. Sequenced material: PBMCs or T cells enriched from blood (not recorded which). The receptor set was obtained from a woman in her twenties or thirties who had recovered from COVID-19. Each CDR3 is given with its conserved first and last residue. D genes are given only for firm matches. Some rows have no size entry. The others give once, few or many, or a class for an expanded clone.

j_call d_call v_call clone_size cdr3_aa cdr3_nt
TRBJ1-5 . TRBV18 once CASSLDRSQPQHF TGTGCCAGCTCTCTCGACCGGAGTCAGCCCCAGCATTTT
TRBJ2-3 . TRBV5-1 . CASSLEGIKGTDTQYF TGCGCCAGCAGCTTGGAGGGGATTAAAGGCACAGATACGCAGTATTTT
TRBJ2-7 . TRBV12-3/TRBV12-4 few CASSHDTYEQYF TGTGCCAGCAGCCACGACACCTACGAGCAGTACTTC
TRBJ1-2 . TRBV3-1/TRBV3-2 . CASNQPGYGYTF TGTGCCAGCAACCAACCAGGGTATGGCTACACCTTC
TRBJ1-6 . TRBV20-1 . CSASKLVTGVNSPLHF TGCAGTGCTAGTAAACTCGTAACGGGGGTTAATTCACCCCTCCACTTT
TRBJ2-1 . TRBV29-1 . CSGGGGSYSNEQFF TGCAGCGGAGGCGGGGGCTCGTACTCTAATGAGCAGTTCTTC
TRBJ1-1 . TRBV11-2 . CASISNGPGTEAFF TGTGCCAGCATCTCGAACGGTCCCGGCACTGAAGCTTTCTTT
TRBJ1-6 TRBD1 TRBV5-1 . CASSLQGAGNSPLHF TGCGCCAGCAGCCTACAGGGGGCCGGTAATTCACCCCTCCACTTT
TRBJ1-2 . TRBV7-2 . CASSSTRGSYTF TGTGCCAGCAGCTCGACTAGGGGAAGCTACACCTTC
TRBJ1-4 . TRBV28 . CASSPQVEKLFF TGTGCCAGCAGTCCCCAGGTTGAAAAACTGTTTTTT
TRBJ1-5 TRBD1 TRBV20-1 few CSASFSGGDQPQHF TGCAGTGCTAGTTTTTCAGGGGGCGATCAGCCCCAGCATTTT
TRBJ2-3 TRBD2 TRBV5-1 . CASSFSGETDTQYF TGCGCCAGCAGCTTCAGCGGGGAAACAGATACGCAGTATTTT
TRBJ2-2 TRBD1 TRBV25-1 . CATTDREAGELFF TGTGCCACCACGGACAGGGAGGCCGGGGAGCTGTTTTTT
TRBJ2-3 . TRBV14 . CASSPGYVSGYTSTDTQYF TGTGCCAGCAGCCCCGGATATGTGAGCGGCTATACTAGCACAGATACGCAGTATTTT
TRBJ1-5 . TRBV6-5 . CASSEQGDQPQHF TGTGCCAGCTCGGAGCAGGGCGATCAGCCCCAGCATTTT
TRBJ1-1 TRBD1 TRBV2 . CASSPVPGQGFAEAFF TGTGCCAGCAGCCCTGTCCCGGGACAGGGGTTCGCTGAAGCTTTCTTT
TRBJ2-2 . TRBV4-1 . CASSQGTVNTGELFF TGCGCCAGCAGCCAAGGGACAGTGAACACCGGGGAGCTGTTTTTT
TRBJ1-2 . TRBV6-4 . CASSSSGEGYTF TGTGCCAGCAGTTCTTCAGGGGAGGGCTACACCTTC
TRBJ1-1 . TRBV11-3 once CASSPEAGGEAFF TGTGCCAGCAGCCCCGAGGCCGGGGGTGAAGCTTTCTTT
TRBJ1-1 TRBD1 TRBV5-1 . CASSLVWTGGSEAFF TGCGCCAGCAGCTTGGTTTGGACAGGGGGGTCCGAAGCTTTCTTT
TRBJ1-5 TRBD1 TRBV10-3 few CATEQGSNQPQHF TGTGCCACCGAACAGGGGTCGAATCAGCCCCAGCATTTT
TRBJ1-1 TRBD1 TRBV19 . CASSITGVNTEAFF TGTGCCAGTAGTATCACAGGGGTTAACACTGAAGCTTTCTTT
TRBJ2-3 . TRBV18 once CASSFLVLPNTDTQYF TGTGCCAGCTCATTCTTGGTACTCCCCAACACAGATACGCAGTATTTT
TRBJ2-1 TRBD2 TRBV5-4 . CASSFGLAGGRNEQFF TGTGCCAGCAGCTTCGGGCTAGCGGGGGGGCGTAATGAGCAGTTCTTC
TRBJ2-7 . TRBV6-5 . CASAGQNSYEQYF TGTGCCAGCGCGGGACAGAACTCCTACGAGCAGTACTTC
TRBJ1-1 . TRBV6-5 . CASTRREKAEAFF TGTGCCAGCACCAGGAGGGAGAAGGCTGAAGCTTTCTTT
TRBJ2-1 . TRBV5-4 few CGTRVNPNNEQFF TGTGGCACCCGGGTCAACCCTAACAATGAGCAGTTCTTC
TRBJ1-1 . TRBV18 . CASSPGDSREAFF TGTGCCAGCTCACCGGGAGATTCGCGTGAAGCTTTCTTT
TRBJ2-7 . TRBV11-2 . CASSSYQGGRFREQYF TGTGCCAGCAGCTCCTACCAGGGGGGAAGGTTTCGCGAGCAGTACTTC
TRBJ1-5 TRBD1 TRBV11-2 once CASSATGVQPQHF TGTGCCAGCAGCGCTACAGGGGTACAGCCCCAGCATTTT
TRBJ1-1 . TRBV10-2 . CASRRQDTEAFF TGCGCCAGCAGGCGACAGGACACTGAAGCTTTCTTT
TRBJ2-2 TRBD1 TRBV9 . CASSVDRGDTGELFF TGTGCCAGCAGCGTAGACAGGGGGGACACCGGGGAGCTGTTTTTT
TRBJ1-5 . TRBV28 . CASSPTGAYSNQPQHF TGTGCCAGCAGTCCGACAGGAGCTTATAGCAATCAGCCCCAGCATTTT
TRBJ2-7 . TRBV15 . CATSRGATYEQYF TGTGCCACCAGCAGGGGCGCCACCTACGAGCAGTACTTC
TRBJ1-5 . TRBV2 . CASSELSGDQPQHF TGTGCCAGCAGTGAACTGTCAGGTGATCAGCCCCAGCATTTT
TRBJ1-1 . TRBV11-3 . CASSLAGLNTEAFF TGTGCCAGCAGCTTAGCAGGGCTGAACACTGAAGCTTTCTTT
TRBJ2-7 TRBD1 TRBV6-5 . CASSHDRDYEQYF TGTGCCAGCAGCCATGACAGGGACTACGAGCAGTACTTC
TRBJ1-1 . TRBV27 . CASRRAVAVELTEAFF TGTGCCAGCAGGCGCGCGGTGGCCGTGGAATTAACTGAAGCTTTCTTT
TRBJ1-1 . TRBV5-5 . CASSLNPGRGNTEAFF TGTGCCAGCAGCTTGAATCCGGGCCGGGGGAACACTGAAGCTTTCTTT
TRBJ2-3 . TRBV19 . CASSPDRFRTDTQYF TGTGCCAGTAGCCCCGACAGATTTCGCACAGATACGCAGTATTTT
TRBJ2-7 TRBD1 TRBV7-3 . CASSSFPGQDKYF TGTGCCAGCAGCTCCTTCCCAGGACAGGATAAGTACTTC
TRBJ2-5 . TRBV5-1 . CASSLVTGIWETQYF TGCGCCAGCAGCTTGGTTACAGGGATTTGGGAGACCCAGTACTTC
TRBJ2-2 . TRBV11-2 once CASSLDRPNTGELFF TGTGCCAGCAGCTTAGACAGGCCGAACACCGGGGAGCTGTTTTTT